This passage covers 19 T cell receptor beta chains from one sample sequenced in a study of T-cell reconstitution after alpha-beta-depleted transplantation in children. Using unique molecular identifiers, the investigators prepared the TCRbeta library. TCRdb analysed the PCR reads with MiXCR anew, one entry per CDR3 protein. The sample yields approximately 390,000 distinct CDR3 sequences, roughly 10% seen once. Specimen: PBMCs from the stem cell graft donor, collected from the stem cell graft. Receptors originate from a human donor who donated a stem cell graft to a child with acute myeloid leukemia.

The genes are TRBV11-3 and TRBJ1-1; TRBD1 matches 8 bases. V shed 4 bases, J shed 8 bases, and the junction held 6 bases outside the gene matches. CDR3 length: 13 residues. CDR1 and CDR2 from the germline V gene are SGHNT and YENEEA. CDR3 region: CASSSTGAGEAFF. CDR3 nucleotide sequence: TGTGCCAGCAGCTCGACAGGGGCGGGGGAAGCTTTCTTT.

This clonotype has only a few counts. This rearrangement joins TRBV5-1 to TRBJ2-1; TRBD1 or TRBD2 may be the D gene (5 bases each). The CDR3 spans 16 residues. Deletions cut 4 bases from V and 7 bases from J, with 21 bases between. Per germline, CDR1 SGHRS and CDR2 YFSETQ. In DNA, the CDR3 is TGCGCCAGCAGCGTATCCGGGACGCCAGGGCATAATGAGCAGTTCTTC. Translating it yields CASSVSGTPGHNEQFF.

This clonotype was detected a few times. V is TRBV10-3 and J is TRBJ2-7; 7 bases line up with TRBD1. The CDR3 has 11 amino acids. Germline CDR1 and CDR2: ENHRY and SYGVKD. Trimming cost V 6 bases and J 5 bases; bases outside gene matches: 1. CDR3 nucleotides: TGTGCCATCAGCCAGGGGGACGAGCAGTACTTC. It is translated as CAISQGDEQYF.

This clonotype was observed a handful of times. This chain links TRBV6-1 with TRBJ2-2, with D maybe TRBD1 (5 bases). Trimming cost V 5 bases and J 8 bases, with 15 bases left between them. Per the germline V gene, CDR1 is MNHNS and CDR2 is SASEGT. The CDR3 totals 14 residues. CDR3 sequence: CASSTTTGAGELFF. CDR3 coding DNA: TGTGCCAGCAGTACCACTACAGGAGCGGGGGAGCTGTTTTTT.

This sequence joins TRBV5-6 and TRBJ2-5; the D gene is possibly TRBD2 (7 bases). CDR1 is SGHDT and CDR2 is YYEEEE in the germline V gene. Trimming cost V 3 bases and J 4 bases, with 19 bases left between them. CDR3 length equals 16 residues. The CDR3 protein is CASSSERGGWVETQYF. Written as DNA, the CDR3 is TGTGCCAGCAGCTCGGAAAGGGGGGGCTGGGTAGAGACCCAGTACTTC.

The table lists this clonotype with a few counts. Compared with germline, one end of the junction differs, possibly owing to a read error. The chain has TRBV12-5 and TRBJ2-5, with 8 bases matching TRBD1. Germline CDR1 reads LGHNT; CDR2 reads FRNRAP. This CDR3 is 16 amino acids long. This CDR3 is CASGLLQGQAQGTQYF. CDR3 nucleotide sequence: TGTGCTAGTGGTTTGCTACAGGGACAGGCGCAAGGGACCCAGTACTTC.

This chain joins TRBV20-1 and TRBJ1-2; 7 bases are shared with TRBD1. The germline gives CDR1 DFQATT, CDR2 SNEGSKA (reference sequence). The CDR3 contains 11 residues. Germline trimming cut 6 bases from V and 6 bases from J; bases unmatched to any gene: 4. The CDR3 loop is CSADRDNGYTF. CDR3 DNA sequence: TGCAGTGCCGACAGGGACAATGGCTACACCTTC.

This clonotype was counted only a few times. One end of the junction fails to match germline, which may point to a read error. The chain combines TRBV12-3 or TRBV12-4 with TRBJ2-6; weak D call: TRBD1 (5 bases). The CDR3 totals 13 residues. In DNA, the CDR3 is TGTGCCAGCAGTTTCCTTGGGGCCAACGGCCTGACTTTC. This translates into CASSFLGANGLTF.

The table lists this clonotype with a few counts. V is TRBV15 and J is TRBJ1-3, with unresolved D. The germline V and J ends were trimmed by 8 bases and 0 bases, with 5 bases remaining between them. The length of the CDR3 is 12 residues. Per the germline V gene, CDR1 is LNHNV and CDR2 is YYDKDF (reference sequence). CDR3 nucleotides: TGTGCCACCTCAGTCTCTGGAAACACCATATATTTT. Translating gives CATSVSGNTIYF.

CDR3 coding DNA: TGTGCCAGCTCACCAAATCCTCTTGAAGCGGGGGTAAACATTCAGTACTTC. This gives the protein CASSPNPLEAGVNIQYF. This rearrangement joins TRBV18 to TRBJ2-4, with 8 bases matching TRBD2. Per germline, CDR1 KGHSH and CDR2 LQKENI. CDR3 length: 17 amino acids. V lost 2 bases and J lost 6; bases outside the gene matches: 12.

This clonotype was seen only once. The rearrangement joins TRBV2 to TRBJ1-1, with 12 bases lining up with TRBD1. CDR1 and CDR2 (germline): SNHLY, FYNNEI. CDR3 length: 18 amino acids. The V segment lost 8 bases and the J segment 4 bases; nucleotides outside the gene matches: 17. CDR3 loop: CASWILTGTGGGSTEAFF. As DNA, the CDR3 is TGTGCCAGCTGGATCCTAACCGGGACAGGGGGCGGGAGCACTGAAGCTTTCTTT.

This chain joins TRBV18 and TRBJ1-1; D may be TRBD1 (5 bases). The germline V gene has CDR1 KGHSH and CDR2 LQKENI. V was trimmed by 3 bases and J by 9 bases, leaving 8 bases between them. The CDR3 totals 11 residues. The DNA of the CDR3 is TGTGCCAGCTCACCCGACAGTAAAGCTTTCTTT. It encodes CASSPDSKAFF.

The chain joins TRBV6-1 to TRBJ2-7, with unresolved D. The V end was cut by 5 bases, the J end by 2 bases, with 16 bases between. The CDR3 length is 15 residues. The germline V gene has CDR1 MNHNS and CDR2 SASEGT. The CDR3 loop is CASSPGPPPTYEQYV. CDR3 DNA: TGTGCCAGCAGTCCTGGACCCCCGCCGACCTACGAGCAGTACGTC.

The sample holds a few counts of this clonotype. The chain is built from TRBV11-1 and TRBJ2-3; a weak D match, TRBD2 (7 bases). This CDR3 is built from 14 residues. Between the trimmed V and J ends, which lost 5 bases and 3 bases, there was a span of 12 bases. Per germline, CDR1 SGHAT and CDR2 FQDESV (reference sequence). The CDR3 coding sequence is TGTGCCAGCAGCCGGGGGGCCCAGACAGATACGCAGTATTTT. Residues: CASSRGAQTDTQYF.

This clonotype was seen a handful of times. This rearrangement joins TRBV7-2 to TRBJ2-7; possible D gene TRBD2, 6 bases. Trimming pared 5 bases from V and 3 bases from J, leaving 11 bases between. Germline V gene data show CDR1 as SGHTA and CDR2 as FQGNSA. This CDR3 is built from 13 residues. Here the CDR3 reads CASSPRDVYEQYF. As DNA, the CDR3 is TGTGCCAGCAGCCCGCGGGACGTCTACGAGCAGTACTTC.

The sample holds many counts of this clonotype. This chain links TRBV7-6 with TRBJ2-1; D is possibly TRBD2 (5 bases). CDR3 length: 15 amino acids. With 5 bases removed from V and 10 bases from J, the gap between germline ends came to 21 bases. Germline assignment: CDR1 SGHVS and CDR2 FNYEAQ. CDR3 nucleotide sequence: TGTGCCAGCAGCCCCAATGAGGGCCCCTTAATGGAGCAGTTCTTC. Translation: CASSPNEGPLMEQFF.

This sequence joins TRBV12-3 or TRBV12-4 and TRBJ2-2, with 7 bases matching TRBD1. V lost 6 bases and J lost 5; bases outside the gene matches: 6. This CDR3 is built from 14 residues. The CDR3 nucleotides read TGTGCCAGCAGACTTGACAGGGCTACCGGGGAGCTGTTTTTT. This sequence encodes CASRLDRATGELFF.

The chain employs TRBV5-1 and TRBJ2-3; 15 bases are shared with TRBD2. Germline CDR1 SGHRS, CDR2 YFSETQ. After removal of 2 bases from V and 4 bases from J, the junction contained 5 bases not matched to a gene. This CDR3 region has 17 residues. DNA of the CDR3: TGCGCCAGCAGCTTCGGGACTAGCGGGGGGCCCGCAGATACGCAGTATTTT. The encoded protein is CASSFGTSGGPADTQYF.

The J gene is TRBJ1-3, the V gene TRBV10-1; D remains ambiguous. CDR1 is WNHNN and CDR2 is SYGVQD in the germline V gene (reference sequence). V was pared by 0 bases and J by 4 bases, with 4 bases between. The CDR3 sequence is 13 residues long. The CDR3 sequence: CASSESKGNTIYF. CDR3 sequence (DNA): TGCGCCAGCAGTGAGTCGAAAGGAAACACCATATATTTT.